These 28 T cell receptor beta chains came from one sample sequenced in a study of cytomegalovirus exposure and HLA in healthy donors. Method: immunoSEQ multiplex PCR; TCRdb's copy keeps in-frame clones and lacks some. The top ten clones hold 1% to 1.5% of a sample with approximately 260,000 clones, 75% to 90% of them seen once. Sequencing was carried out using PBMCs. The receptors stem from a woman aged 25 to 39 in good health and CMV-seropositive.

The chain is built from TRBV6-1 and TRBJ2-3, with 10 positions matching TRBD2. Germline V gives CDR1 MNHNS, CDR2 SASEGT. The J segment lost 7 bases and the V segment lost 4 bases, leaving 8 bases of the junction unmatched. There are 15 residues in the CDR3. The CDR3 loop reads CASSVTSGDPYTQYF. The CDR3 bases are TGTGCCAGCAGTGTTACTAGCGGGGACCCTTATACGCAGTATTTT.

This clone was counted only a few times. The chain joins TRBV27 to TRBJ1-5; D not certain. V shed 8 bases and J shed 13 bases, with 18 bases lying between them. Per the germline V gene, CDR1 is MNHEY and CDR2 is SMNVEV (reference sequence). The CDR3 has 12 residues. The chain's CDR3 is CASAVRRDEQHF. The CDR3 nucleotides are TGTGCCAGCGCTGTACGGAGGGATGAGCAGCATTTT.

The chain uses TRBV6-1 and TRBJ1-2, with TRBD1 as a possible D gene (6 bases). Looked up from germline, CDR1 is MNHNS and CDR2 is SASEGT. The CDR3 totals 10 residues. V lost 9 bases to trimming and J lost 6 bases, with 8 bases between them. DNA for the CDR3: TGTGCCAGTCAGGGGAATGGCTACACCTTC. Translation: CASQGNGYTF.

This chain connects TRBV11-2 to TRBJ1-2; a possible D gene is TRBD1 (5 bases). The V end lost 5 bases, the J end lost 4 bases, and 20 bases lay between the germline ends. From germline, CDR1 is SGHAT and CDR2 FQNNGV. The CDR3 loop spans 16 amino acids. CDR3 region: CASSPGIGQNPYGYTF. The CDR3 DNA is TGTGCCAGCAGCCCTGGGATAGGACAAAATCCCTATGGCTACACCTTC.

The chain is built from TRBV7-3 and TRBJ1-1; 9 bases match TRBD1. The CDR3 length is 14 residues. The germline V gene has CDR1 SGHTA and CDR2 FQGTGA. Unmatched junction bases numbered 0, after V lost 3 bases and J lost 1 base. CDR3 in DNA: TGTGCCAGCAGCTTGACAGGGGGGAACACTGAAGCTTTCTTT. It is translated as CASSLTGGNTEAFF.

This rearrangement joins TRBV18 to TRBJ1-2; maybe TRBD1 (6 bases). The CDR3 extends over 16 amino acids. Germline V lookup: CDR1 KGHSH, CDR2 LQKENI. V lost 6 bases and J lost 7, with 24 bases in between. The CDR3 protein is CASSVGGGLTPRGYTF. CDR3 nucleotide sequence: TGTGCCAGCTCCGTGGGAGGGGGACTCACCCCCCGTGGCTACACCTTC. Together with reference TRBV18 and TRBJ1-2, the CDR3 gives the full variable domain: NAGVMQNPRHLVRRRGQEARLRCSPMKGHSHVYWYRQLPEEGLKFMVYLQKENIIDESGMPKERFSAEFPKEGPSILRIQQVVRGDSAAYFCASSVGGGLTPRGYTFGSGTRLTVV.

This chain connects TRBV2 to TRBJ2-5; tentative D call: TRBD1 (7 bases). This CDR3 has 17 amino acids. Germline V gives CDR1 SNHLY, CDR2 FYNNEI. V lost 6 bases to trimming and J lost 0 bases, with 20 bases between them. CDR3 loop: CASRVPSGGGYQETQYF. CDR3 nucleotide sequence: TGTGCCAGCAGGGTCCCCAGCGGAGGGGGCTACCAAGAGACCCAGTACTTC.

V is TRBV2 and J is TRBJ2-1, with TRBD2 matching over 10 bases. The CDR3 spans 14 residues. Germline CDR1 reads SNHLY; CDR2 reads FYNNEI. Trimming at V came to 7 bases and at J to 8 bases, leaving 8 bases not matched to a gene. This CDR3 is CASIPSGSIHEQFF. DNA of the CDR3: TGTGCCAGCATCCCTAGCGGGAGTATCCATGAGCAGTTCTTC.

The J gene is TRBJ1-2, the V gene TRBV28; perhaps TRBD1 as D (6 bases). The CDR3 is made up of 15 amino acids. V lost 3 bases and J lost 0, with 11 bases in between. Germline loops: CDR1 MDHEN, CDR2 SYDVKM. The CDR3 DNA is TGTGCCAGCAGTTTTTTACAGGGTTCTAACTATGGCTACACCTTC. Translating gives CASSFLQGSNYGYTF.

The V gene is TRBV2, the J gene TRBJ2-1; D not certain. Between the trimmed V and J ends, which lost 7 bases and 4 bases, there was a span of 5 bases. Germline CDR1 and CDR2: SNHLY and FYNNEI. This CDR3 has 11 residues. CDR3 region: CASNYYNEQFF. The CDR3 coding sequence is TGTGCCAGCAACTATTACAATGAGCAGTTCTTC.

This chain links TRBV28 with TRBJ1-5; TRBD1 agrees at 9 bases. The CDR3 has 15 residues. CDR1 and CDR2 (germline): MDHEN, SYDVKM. The V gene end was trimmed by 6 bases and the J gene end by 2 bases; junction bases not matched to a gene: 5. The CDR3 loop reads CASRTGGEGNQPQHF. CDR3 nucleotides: TGTGCCAGCAGAACAGGGGGCGAAGGCAATCAGCCCCAGCATTTT. Variable domain in full (rest from reference TRBV28 and TRBJ1-5): DVKVTQSSRYLVKRTGEKVFLECVQDMDHENMFWYRQDPGLGLRLIYFSYDVKMKEKGDIPEGYSVSREKKERFSLILESASTNQTSMYLCASRTGGEGNQPQHFGDGTRLSIL.

J is TRBJ1-5 and V is TRBV19, with D tentatively TRBD1 (5 bases). The length of the CDR3 is 16 residues. The V and J ends lost 0 bases and 4 bases respectively, with 13 bases between them. Germline V gene sequence: CDR1 LNHDA, CDR2 SQIVND (reference sequence). The DNA of the CDR3 is TGTGCCAGTAGTATAGATCTATCAGGGTTTAATCAGCCCCAGCATTTT. This encodes CASSIDLSGFNQPQHF.

The rearrangement links TRBV4-1 to TRBJ2-3; D remains unclear. V lost 7 bases, J lost 5 bases, and 13 bases lay in between. In germline, CDR1 is MGHRA, CDR2 YSYEKL. This CDR3 is built from 13 residues. The CDR3 DNA follows: TGCGCCAGCACCCGTTTCCTACGAGATACGCAGTATTTT. Encoded protein: CASTRFLRDTQYF.

The CDR3 region has the DNA TGCAGCGTTGTTCGACTAGCGGGAGGGTACAATGAGCAGTTCTTC. Translating gives CSVVRLAGGYNEQFF. This chain joins TRBV29-1 and TRBJ2-1; 14 positions match TRBD2. The CDR3 consists of 15 residues. Germline CDR1 reads SQVTM; CDR2 reads ANQGSEA. The trim removed 4 bases at V and 4 bases at J, leaving 3 bases unmatched.

The chain couples TRBV11-2 to TRBJ1-5; D possibly corresponds to TRBD1 (6 bases). Trimming took off 1 base at V and 5 bases at J, with 12 bases between the two ends. The germline V gene encodes CDR1 SGHAT and CDR2 FQNNGV. This CDR3 spans 15 amino acids. In DNA, the CDR3 is TGTGCCAGCAGCTTAGCAACAGGGTACGATCAGCCCCAGCATTTT. It encodes CASSLATGYDQPQHF.

V is TRBV7-6 and J is TRBJ2-1; TRBD2 matches at 7 bases. This CDR3 comprises 17 residues. Germline values: CDR1 SGHVS, CDR2 FNYEAQ. V dropped 5 bases and J dropped 9; count of bases not matched to a gene: 19. CDR3 bases: TGTGCCAGCAGCCCACGGAGCGGACTAGGTGCGTCGGGTGAGCAGTTCTTC. It codes for CASSPRSGLGASGEQFF.

The sample holds one count of this clone. J is TRBJ2-3 and V is TRBV4-2, with a possible D match to TRBD1 (5 bases). This CDR3 comprises 17 residues. Germline V gene data show CDR1 as LGHNA and CDR2 as YNFKEQ. V gave up 0 bases and J gave up 0 bases, with 13 bases separating them. In DNA, the CDR3 is TGTGCCAGCAGCCAAGATTTGGGGCGTACTAGCACAGATACGCAGTATTTT. Encoded protein: CASSQDLGRTSTDTQYF.

This clone was seen ten or more times. The rearrangement links TRBV29-1 to TRBJ1-4; D remains unclear. The CDR3 has 13 amino acids. Germline assignment: CDR1 SQVTM and CDR2 ANQGSEA. V lost 6 bases and J 3 bases, leaving 11 bases between the germline ends. For the CDR3, the DNA is TGCAGCGTGGGTGGGCAGCCTAATGAAAAACTGTTTTTT. Protein product: CSVGGQPNEKLFF.

The rearrangement uses TRBV28 and TRBJ2-5, with D possibly TRBD2 on 5 matching bases. There are 12 residues in the CDR3. Trimming shortened V by 5 bases and J by 13 bases, and 17 bases separated the two germline ends. CDR1 is MDHEN, CDR2 SYDVKM, per germline. The CDR3 region has the DNA TGTGCCAGCAGTCTGGAGGTCGGAGCACGGTACTTC. Translation gives CASSLEVGARYF.

The J gene is TRBJ2-7, the V gene TRBV5-6; possible D gene TRBD2, 6 bases. The CDR3 totals 13 residues. Trimming pared 2 bases from V and 3 bases from J, leaving 9 bases between. Germline V lookup: CDR1 SGHDT, CDR2 YYEEEE. The CDR3 DNA reads TGTGCCAGCAGCTTAGGAGGGTTCTACGAGCAGTACTTC. It specifies CASSLGGFYEQYF.

V and J are TRBV13 and TRBJ1-1; 8 bases fit TRBD1. The germline V gene encodes CDR1 PRHDT and CDR2 FYEKMQ (reference sequence). Unmatched junction bases numbered 7, after V lost 5 bases and J lost 5 bases. The length of the CDR3 is 14 residues. The CDR3 DNA reads TGTGCCAGCAGCGACGGACAGGGCTGGACTGAAGCTTTCTTT. It encodes CASSDGQGWTEAFF.

This chain connects TRBV28 to TRBJ2-7, with D uncertain. Trimming pared 3 bases from V and 0 bases from J, leaving 9 bases between. The length of the CDR3 is 14 residues. From germline, CDR1 is MDHEN and CDR2 SYDVKM. This CDR3 reads CASSFPPSSYEQYF. Written as DNA, the CDR3 is TGTGCCAGCAGTTTTCCCCCCAGCTCCTACGAGCAGTACTTC.

V is TRBV2 and J is TRBJ1-1; D is possibly TRBD1 (5 bases). V was clipped by 6 bases and J by 4 bases, with 15 bases between them. CDR1 is SNHLY, CDR2 FYNNEI, per germline. The CDR3 runs 14 residues. The CDR3 region has the DNA TGTGCCAGCAGAGACGACCCGGGGGGCACTGAAGCTTTCTTT. Protein: CASRDDPGGTEAFF.

The chain carries TRBV19 and TRBJ1-1, with 7 positions matching TRBD1. The V gene's germline CDR1 is LNHDA and CDR2 SQIVND (reference sequence). With 10 bases clipped from V and 2 bases from J, the junction kept 13 bases outside the gene matches. The CDR3 runs 15 residues. As DNA, the CDR3 is TGTGCCACCACTAAACTGGGACAGCTCAACACTGAAGCTTTCTTT. This translates into CATTKLGQLNTEAFF.

V gene TRBV7-9 combines with J gene TRBJ2-7, with a tentative D call TRBD2 (6 bases). Germline V lookup: CDR1 SEHNR, CDR2 FQNEAQ (reference sequence). The ends were cut back, 7 bases at V and 6 bases at J, with 22 bases in the middle. The CDR3 runs 15 residues. CDR3 sequence reads: CASTPWGTGAPEQYF. The DNA for the CDR3 is TGTGCCAGCACCCCATGGGGAACGGGAGCCCCCGAGCAGTACTTC.

The chain recombines TRBV7-6 with TRBJ2-3; TRBD2 agrees at 10 bases. This CDR3 is 18 amino acids long. V shed 1 base and J 4 bases; nucleotides not matched to a gene: 11. Per the germline V gene, CDR1 is SGHVS and CDR2 is FNYEAQ. The CDR3 reads CASSLGLAGEKGADTQYF. DNA for the CDR3: TGTGCCAGCAGCTTAGGGCTAGCGGGAGAAAAGGGTGCAGATACGCAGTATTTT. Using reference TRBV7-6 and TRBJ2-3 for the parts outside the CDR3, the full variable domain is GAGVSQSPRYKVTKRGQDVALRCDPISGHVSLYWYRQALGQGPEFLTYFNYEAQQDKSGLPNDRFSAERPEGSISTLTIQRTEQRDSAMYRCASSLGLAGEKGADTQYFGPGTRLTVL.

This chain links TRBV9 with TRBJ2-5; perhaps TRBD1 as D (6 bases). The CDR3 has 15 amino acids. V shed 4 bases and J shed 0 bases, with 13 bases lying between them. The germline CDR1 and CDR2 sequences are SGDLS and YYNGEE. This CDR3 is CASSPGQIYQETQYF. The CDR3 DNA follows: TGTGCCAGCAGCCCTGGACAGATATACCAAGAGACCCAGTACTTC.

This sequence joins TRBV1 and TRBJ2-1; the DNA was not compared with TRBD2, the D call given in the table. TRBV1 corresponds to a pseudogene. There are 15 residues in the CDR3. CDR3 DNA sequence: TGCACCAGCAGCCAAGCTAGCGGGTCTTACAATGAGCAGTTCTTC. Protein: CTSSQASGSYNEQFF.